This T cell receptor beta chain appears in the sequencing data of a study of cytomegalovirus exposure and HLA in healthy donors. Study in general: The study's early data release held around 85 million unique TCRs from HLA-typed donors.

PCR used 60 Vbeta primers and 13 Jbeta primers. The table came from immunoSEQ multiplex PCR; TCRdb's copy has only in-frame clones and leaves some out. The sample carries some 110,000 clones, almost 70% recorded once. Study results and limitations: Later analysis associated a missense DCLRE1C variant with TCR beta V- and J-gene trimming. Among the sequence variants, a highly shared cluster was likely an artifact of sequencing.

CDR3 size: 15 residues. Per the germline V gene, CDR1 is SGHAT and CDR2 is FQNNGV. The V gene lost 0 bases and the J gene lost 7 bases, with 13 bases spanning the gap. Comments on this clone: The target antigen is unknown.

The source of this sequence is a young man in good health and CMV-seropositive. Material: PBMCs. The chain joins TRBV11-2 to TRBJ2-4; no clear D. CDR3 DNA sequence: TGTGCCAGCAGCTTAGAGAGACCCGGGTTTAACATTCAGTACTTC. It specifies CASSLERPGFNIQYF. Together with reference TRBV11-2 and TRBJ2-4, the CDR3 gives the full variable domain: EAGVAQSPRYKIIEKRQSVAFWCNPISGHATLYWYQQILGQGPKLLIQFQNNGVVDDSQLPKDRFSAERLKGVDSTLKIQPAKLEDSAVYLCASSLERPGFNIQYFGAGTRLSVL.